Sequencing of this T cell receptor beta chain was carried out in a study of CXCR3-negative and CXCR3-positive naive CD8 T cells. Whole-study context: Total TRB output reached about 130 million reads, about 1.5 +/- 0.3 million per library.

Sorting was done in triplicate for each CD8+ T cell subset (around 300,000 cells each). Libraries of TRB cDNA were made by 5' RACE and carried UMIs. From the 5' RACE reads, TCRdb lists one entry per CDR3 protein and no DNA. The listing records 20,000 to 25,000 distinct CDR3 sequences. Study observations and caveats: Both naive subsets showed comparably high diversity, and memory CD8+ cells showed much lower diversity. After cryopreservation, expression of CXCR3 was partially reduced, and most assays were run with fresh PBMCs.

For this clonotype: Antigen unknown.

Sequencing was carried out using memory CD8+ T cells from blood. This sequence originates from a human donor in good health. Some clones in this sample may be carry-over from other donors' samples.

CDR3 region: CSVLSQGELFF. This sequence joins TRBV29-1 and TRBJ2-2. This CDR3 is 11 amino acids long. Germline V lookup: CDR1 SQVTM, CDR2 ANQGSEA.